These 22 T cell receptor beta chains were sequenced from one sample in a study of cytomegalovirus exposure and HLA in healthy donors. PCR used 60 Vbeta primers and 13 Jbeta primers. Sequencing was performed with immunoSEQ multiplex PCR; in TCRdb, only in-frame clones are kept and a portion is missing. The data show about 72,000 clones, and the top ten clones hold 2.5% to 3%. The specimen sequenced was PBMCs. Receptors were obtained from a man in his forties in good health and CMV-seronegative.

Notes on this clone: At the DNA level, this CDR3 is encoded by other sequences in the same sample as well. The V and J genes are TRBV18 and TRBJ2-3; D gene uncertain. The V end lost 2 bases, the J end lost 5 bases, and 5 bases lay between the germline ends. The CDR3 contains 12 residues. CDR1 and CDR2 from the germline V gene are KGHSH and LQKENI. CDR3 amino acids: CASSPTGDTQYF. For the CDR3, the DNA is TGTGCCAGCTCACCAACTGGAGATACGCAGTATTTT. Full variable domain (missing parts from reference TRBV18 and TRBJ2-3): NAGVMQNPRHLVRRRGQEARLRCSPMKGHSHVYWYRQLPEEGLKFMVYLQKENIIDESGMPKERFSAEFPKEGPSILRIQQVVRGDSAAYFCASSPTGDTQYFGPGTRLTVL.

The V and J genes are TRBV7-9 and TRBJ1-2; TRBD1 matches at 9 bases. The length of the CDR3 is 15 residues. Looked up from germline, CDR1 is SEHNR and CDR2 is FQNEAQ (reference sequence). Trimming cost V 1 base and J 3 bases; bases outside gene matches: 3. The CDR3 is CASSLDRGLYYGYTF. The CDR3 coding sequence is TGTGCCAGCAGCTTAGACAGGGGGCTGTACTATGGCTACACCTTC.

The rearrangement joins TRBV20-1 to TRBJ1-1; D is possibly TRBD1 (5 bases). The germline gives CDR1 DFQATT, CDR2 SNEGSKA (reference sequence). The V end lost 3 bases, the J end lost 5 bases, and 7 bases lay between the germline ends. The CDR3 length is 11 residues. CDR3 in DNA: TGCAGTGCTAGGGGGGGTACTGAAGCTTTCTTT. Translating gives CSARGGTEAFF.

The chain links TRBV4-1 to TRBJ2-3; D is ambiguous. This CDR3 region has 14 residues. The germline V gene has CDR1 MGHRA and CDR2 YSYEKL. Trimming took 2 bases from V and 1 from J, leaving 7 bases between them. CDR3 in DNA: TGCGCCAGCAGCCAACCTGAGGGCACAGATACGCAGTATTTT. Amino acid sequence: CASSQPEGTDTQYF.

This chain uses TRBV30 with TRBJ1-4; D call uncertain. From germline, CDR1 is GTSNPN and CDR2 SVGIG (reference sequence). This CDR3 spans 15 amino acids. Trimming removed 2 bases at V and 0 bases at J, with 10 bases between. CDR3 region: CAWSSNGATNEKLFF. In nucleotides, the CDR3 is TGTGCCTGGAGTTCCAACGGTGCAACTAATGAAAAACTGTTTTTT.

V is TRBV30 and J is TRBJ2-2, with 11 nucleotides matching TRBD1. Germline assignment: CDR1 GTSNPN and CDR2 SVGIG (reference sequence). With V trimmed by 8 bases and J by 6 bases, 20 bases remained unmatched. The CDR3 is made up of 18 amino acids. The CDR3 bases are TGTGCCGGGACACCGGGACAGGGGGTTTACGGTGGGCCCGGGGAGCTGTTTTTT. It yields the protein CAGTPGQGVYGGPGELFF.

The chain has TRBV19 and TRBJ1-4; D is undetermined. This CDR3 spans 17 amino acids. Per the germline V gene, CDR1 is LNHDA and CDR2 is SQIVND (reference sequence). V lost 3 bases, J lost 0 bases, and 14 bases lay in between. CDR3 bases: TGTGCCAGTAGTATGAGGCCCGTCGTTGCAACTAATGAAAAACTGTTTTTT. Its translation is CASSMRPVVATNEKLFF.

Note on this clone: At one end, the junction sequence differs from germline, possibly due to a read error. The chain has TRBV7-9 and TRBJ1-1; possible D gene TRBD1, 6 bases. The CDR3 covers 13 residues. The germline gives CDR1 SEHNR, CDR2 FQNEAQ (reference sequence). The CDR3 DNA reads as TGTGCCAGCAGCCTAGCCAACCGGGACACTTCTTTCTTT. It translates to CASSLANRDTSFF.

J is TRBJ2-7 and V is TRBV10-3; perhaps TRBD1 as D (7 bases). This CDR3 is 12 amino acids long. V gave up 4 bases and J gave up 5 bases, with 9 bases separating them. The germline V gene encodes CDR1 ENHRY and CDR2 SYGVKD. In DNA, the CDR3 is TGTGCCATCAGTGCCAGGGGGGACGAGCAGTACTTC. Translation: CAISARGDEQYF.

The V call is TRBV5-4, the J call TRBJ2-7; TRBD1 matches 8 bases. Germline CDR1 is SGHNT and CDR2 is YYREEE (reference sequence). The J segment lost 3 bases and the V segment lost 0 bases, leaving 8 bases of the junction unmatched. This CDR3 contains 16 residues. CDR3 region: CASSLAAGGEGYEQYF. Written as DNA, the CDR3 is TGTGCCAGCAGCTTGGCGGCAGGGGGCGAGGGCTACGAGCAGTACTTC.

The rearrangement joins TRBV7-2 to TRBJ2-2; 8 nucleotides align to TRBD2. Trimming removed 4 bases from V and 4 bases from J; junction bases left unmatched: 5. CDR3 length: 15 residues. Per the germline V gene, CDR1 is SGHTA and CDR2 is FQGNSA. The CDR3, as DNA: TGTGCCAGCAGCTCCCCGGGGGGGCGCACCGGGGAGCTGTTTTTT. It specifies CASSSPGGRTGELFF.

This rearrangement joins TRBV21-1 to TRBJ1-4; the table's D call, TRBD1, was not checked against the DNA. TRBV21-1 counts as a pseudogene. This CDR3 has 15 residues. CDR3 DNA sequence: TGTGCCAGCAGCAAACTCAGTGCAACTAATGAAAAACTGTTTTTT. Translation gives CASSKLSATNEKLFF.

The rearrangement uses TRBV9 and TRBJ2-5, with TRBD1 identical over 10 bases. CDR3 length: 15 amino acids. CDR1 SGDLS and CDR2 YYNGEE come from the germline V gene. The V segment lost 4 bases and the J segment 4 bases; nucleotides outside the gene matches: 7. The CDR3 DNA reads TGTGCCAGCAGCCCGAGACAGGGGGCGAGAGAGACCCAGTACTTC. This encodes CASSPRQGARETQYF.

The V call is TRBV5-5, the J call TRBJ2-3; the D gene is possibly TRBD2 (7 bases). The germline CDR1 and CDR2 sequences are SGHKS and YYEKEE (reference sequence). This CDR3 is 14 amino acids long. Trimming shortened V by 7 bases and J by 5 bases, and 17 bases separated the two germline ends. CDR3 sequence reads: CASVWGGPQDTQYF. Written as DNA, the CDR3 is TGTGCCAGCGTCTGGGGGGGGCCACAAGATACGCAGTATTTT.

The J gene is TRBJ2-7, the V gene TRBV6-1; tentative D call: TRBD1 (5 bases). Per the germline V gene, CDR1 is MNHNS and CDR2 is SASEGT. The CDR3 is 15 amino acids. Deletions cut 7 bases from V and 2 bases from J, with 18 bases between. The CDR3 loop reads CASIFQGLGTYEQYF. CDR3 bases: TGTGCCAGCATCTTTCAGGGTTTGGGGACCTACGAGCAGTACTTC.

The chain is built from TRBV5-8 and TRBJ2-7, with 8 bases aligning to TRBD1. The V segment lost 1 base and the J segment 6 bases; nucleotides outside the gene matches: 9. The CDR3 sequence is 15 residues long. Germline lookup yields CDR1 SGHTS and CDR2 YDEGEE. The CDR3 nucleotides are TGTGCCAGCAGCTTGATCATTGCAGGGGGCATCGAGCAGTACTTC. Amino acid sequence: CASSLIIAGGIEQYF.

The chain couples TRBV11-2 to TRBJ1-2; 7 nucleotides line up with TRBD1. The CDR3 is 15 amino acids. V lost 0 bases to trimming and J lost 5 bases; unmatched junction nucleotides: 6. Germline CDR1 and CDR2: SGHAT and FQNNGV. The CDR3 DNA reads as TGTGCCAGCAGCTTAGATGAGGGGGCCAGATATGGCTACACCTTC. Translating it yields CASSLDEGARYGYTF.

The gene calls are TRBV19 and TRBJ1-2; tentatively, D is TRBD1 (5 bases). The CDR3 runs 13 residues. CDR1 is LNHDA and CDR2 is SQIVND in the germline V gene (reference sequence). Trimming pared 2 bases from V and 1 base from J, leaving 5 bases between. The CDR3 region has the DNA TGTGCCAGTAGTATACAGGGTAACTATGGCTACACCTTC. It codes for CASSIQGNYGYTF.

The chain recombines TRBV18 with TRBJ2-2; 9 nucleotides match TRBD2. This CDR3 is built from 20 residues. Trimming removed 3 bases from V and 2 bases from J; junction bases left unmatched: 16. CDR1 is KGHSH and CDR2 is LQKENI in the germline V gene. CDR3 region: CASSPLSSGALTENTGELFF. The CDR3 DNA is TGTGCCAGCTCACCCTTGTCTAGCGGGGCCCTTACAGAAAACACCGGGGAGCTGTTTTTT.

The CDR3 loop is CASSVGKRGGLSDTQYF. CDR3 in DNA: TGTGCCAGCAGCGTAGGGAAGCGGGGGGGCCTTTCGGATACGCAGTATTTT. The chain employs TRBV9 and TRBJ2-3; 10 positions match TRBD2. Trimming cost V 0 bases and J 6 bases; bases outside gene matches: 10. The CDR3 is made up of 17 amino acids. CDR1 is SGDLS and CDR2 is YYNGEE in the germline V gene.

The chain couples TRBV28 to TRBJ2-5; 9 bases map to TRBD1. This CDR3 has 14 amino acids. CDR1 is MDHEN, CDR2 SYDVKM, per germline. Germline trimming cut 1 base from V and 5 bases from J; bases unmatched to any gene: 2. CDR3 bases: TGTGCCAGCAGTTTATCGGACAGGGGTGAGACCCAGTACTTC. Its translation: CASSLSDRGETQYF.

V gene TRBV28 combines with J gene TRBJ1-2; 9 nucleotides line up with TRBD1. The CDR3 sequence is 15 residues long. Germline values: CDR1 MDHEN, CDR2 SYDVKM. V was pared by 5 bases and J by 1 base, with 5 bases of the junction left unmatched. The CDR3 nucleotides read TGTGCCAGCAGTAAAATGGGACAGGGTAACTATGGCTACACCTTC. Its translation: CASSKMGQGNYGYTF.